The entry that follows covers one TCR beta chain sequence. Its antigen remains unknown. The CDR3 is made up of 14 amino acids. The junction had 6 bases not matched to a gene; V was cut back by 6 bases and J by 5 bases. Germline V gene lookup returns CDR1 SGHTA and CDR2 FQGTGA. The data belong to a study of cytomegalovirus exposure and HLA in healthy donors. On the study more broadly: Early release data held some 80 million unique TCRs from HLA-typed donors. General observations from the study: Testing in vitro showed three CMV-associated chains specific for CMV antigens.

60 Vbeta and 13 Jbeta primers were used in PCR. Method: immunoSEQ multiplex PCR; TCRdb's copy keeps in-frame clones and lacks some. Found here are fewer than 250,000 clones, almost 80% of them singletons; the top ten hold around 2%. The sequencing sample was made of PBMCs. The chain recombines TRBV7-3 with TRBJ2-7, with 11 bases fitting TRBD2. The receptor's source is a man aged 18 to 29 in good health and CMV-seronegative. CDR3 in amino acids: CASSLAGGLDEQYF. The CDR3 DNA sequence: TGTGCCAGCAGTCTAGCGGGGGGCCTCGACGAGCAGTACTTC.